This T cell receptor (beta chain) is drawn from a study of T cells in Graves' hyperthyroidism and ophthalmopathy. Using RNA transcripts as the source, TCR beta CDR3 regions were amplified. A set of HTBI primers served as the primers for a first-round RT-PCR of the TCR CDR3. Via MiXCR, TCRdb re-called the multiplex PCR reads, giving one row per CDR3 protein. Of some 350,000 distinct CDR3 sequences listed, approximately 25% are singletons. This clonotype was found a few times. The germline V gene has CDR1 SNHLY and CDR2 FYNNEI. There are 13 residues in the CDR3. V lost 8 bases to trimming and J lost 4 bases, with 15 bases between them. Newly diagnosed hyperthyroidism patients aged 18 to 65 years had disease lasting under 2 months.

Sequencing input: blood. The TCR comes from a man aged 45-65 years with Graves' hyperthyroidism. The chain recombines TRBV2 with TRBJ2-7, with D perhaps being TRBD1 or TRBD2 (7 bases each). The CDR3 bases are TGTGCCAGCGAGTCAGGGGGGGGTTACGAGCAGTACTTC. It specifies CASESGGGYEQYF.